A selection of T cell receptor beta chains follows, all from one sample in a study of control samples from healthy donors and cancer patients. The assay was immunoSEQ multiplex PCR, and TCRdb's table has in-frame clones only and misses some. The repertoire includes 65,000 to 75,000 clones, about 90% of them detected once, and under 4.5% sits in the top ten. The sequenced sample was blood. The receptors stem from a woman between 50 and 59 years old in good health. Both conserved end residues are part of each CDR3. The D gene is left open where the match is weak. Size tells how often a clone was seen (once, few, many) or the class of an expanded clone, and some rows leave it out.

V	size	D	J	CDR3	DNA
TRBV10-2	-	TRBD2	TRBJ2-5	CAFSEVSGRHQETQYF	TGCGCCTTCTCAGAGGTGAGCGGGAGACACCAAGAGACCCAGTACTTC
TRBV28	-	-	TRBJ1-2	CASNGHSTPLRYGYTF	TGTGCCAGCAATGGCCATTCGACACCTCTGAGATATGGCTACACCTTC
TRBV7-9	-	-	TRBJ1-2	CASSLVGDYGYTF	TGTGCCAGCAGCTTAGTGGGTGACTATGGCTACACCTTC
TRBV5-1	-	TRBD2	TRBJ2-7	CASSLGSGYNEQYF	TGCGCCAGCAGCTTGGGTAGCGGGTATAACGAGCAGTACTTC
TRBV5-1	-	-	TRBJ1-1	CASSSGNTEAFF	TGCGCCAGCAGCTCAGGGAACACTGAAGCTTTCTTT
TRBV5-1	-	-	TRBJ1-3	CASTHKDGAGNTIYF	TGCGCCAGCACCCATAAAGATGGGGCGGGAAACACCATATATTTT
TRBV28	-	TRBD2	TRBJ2-5	CASSPLDSHTSGKETQYF	TGTGCCAGCAGCCCCCTTGACTCCCACACTAGCGGGAAAGAGACCCAGTACTTC
TRBV5-4	-	TRBD1	TRBJ2-7	CASSLEDRSYEQYF	TGTGCCAGCAGCTTGGAGGACAGGTCCTACGAGCAGTACTTC
TRBV24-1	-	-	TRBJ2-3	CATSDPRAGITDTQYF	TGTGCCACCAGTGACCCCCGCGCAGGCATCACAGATACGCAGTATTTT
TRBV28	once	-	TRBJ1-2	CASSSDGSYGYTF	TGTGCCAGCAGCTCGGACGGGAGCTATGGCTACACCTTC
TRBV30	once	-	TRBJ2-5	CAWSVKETQYF	TGTGCCTGGAGTGTAAAAGAGACCCAGTACTTC
TRBV6-4	-	-	TRBJ2-1	CASSVGGISDEQFF	TGTGCCAGCAGTGTCGGCGGGATAAGCGATGAGCAGTTCTTC
TRBV28	-	-	TRBJ1-1	CASSNSGTLWSTEAFF	TGTGCCAGCAGTAATTCCGGGACCCTCTGGTCCACTGAAGCTTTCTTT
TRBV28	-	-	TRBJ1-1	CASSPPPGATEAFF	TGTGCCAGCAGTCCTCCCCCAGGGGCCACTGAAGCTTTCTTT
TRBV2	-	TRBD2	TRBJ2-5	CAGSSGRIETQYF	TGTGCCGGATCTAGCGGGAGGATCGAGACCCAGTACTTC
TRBV4-1	-	-	TRBJ2-7	CASSQDSSYEQYF	TGCGCCAGCAGCCAAGATTCCTCCTACGAGCAGTACTTC
TRBV21-1	-	-	TRBJ1-5	CASSKVWGSNQPQHF	TGTGCCAGCAGCAAAGTATGGGGTAGCAATCAGCCCCAGCATTTT
TRBV10-3	-	-	TRBJ1-6	CAISVGRGAYNSPLHF	TGTGCCATCAGTGTCGGAAGGGGTGCTTATAATTCACCCCTCCACTTT
TRBV10-2	-	-	TRBJ2-7	CASRDVTGPEVYEQYF	TGCGCCAGCCGAGACGTTACCGGGCCAGAAGTCTACGAGCAGTACTTC
TRBV9	few	-	TRBJ2-2	CASSVDITGELFF	TGTGCCAGCAGCGTGGACATCACCGGGGAGCTGTTTTTT
TRBV25-1	-	-	TRBJ2-2	CASSESNGVTGELFF	TGTGCCAGCAGTGAATCTAACGGGGTCACCGGGGAGCTGTTTTTT
TRBV30	-	-	TRBJ1-3	CAWNLVGNTIYF	TGTGCCTGGAATTTAGTCGGAAACACCATATATTTT
TRBV3-1/TRBV3-2	-	-	TRBJ1-2	CASSQNGGRGTNYGYTF	TGTGCCAGCAGCCAAAACGGAGGCAGGGGAACTAACTATGGCTACACCTTC
TRBV3-1/TRBV3-2	-	-	TRBJ2-7	CASSNSGGVGEQYF	TGTGCCAGCAGCAACTCTGGGGGAGTAGGCGAGCAGTACTTC
TRBV6-5	-	-	TRBJ2-4	CASTDKNIQYF	TGTGCCAGCACCGACAAAAACATTCAGTACTTC
TRBV4-1	-	-	TRBJ2-3	CASSPSRGNTDTQYF	TGCGCCAGCAGCCCTAGTCGGGGGAACACAGATACGCAGTATTTT
TRBV6-5	-	TRBD1	TRBJ1-2	CASSPQQGKGGYTF	TGTGCCAGCAGTCCACAACAGGGGAAGGGTGGCTACACCTTC
TRBV7-2	-	-	TRBJ1-5	CATGKEPGLMSRNQPQHF	TGTGCCACAGGTAAAGAGCCGGGACTTATGTCTCGCAATCAGCCCCAGCATTTT
TRBV7-9	-	TRBD2	TRBJ2-3	CASSGSGVSTDTQYF	TGTGCCAGCAGCGGTAGCGGGGTTAGCACAGATACGCAGTATTTT
TRBV9	-	-	TRBJ2-5	CASSESGGTQYF	TGTGCCAGCAGCGAATCTGGGGGGACCCAGTACTTC
TRBV7-7	-	-	TRBJ2-5	CASSLGDGQETQYF	TGTGCTAGCAGCTTAGGGGACGGCCAAGAGACCCAGTACTTC
TRBV5-4	-	-	TRBJ2-1	CASRLDESYNEQFF	TGTGCCAGCAGGTTGGACGAAAGCTACAATGAGCAGTTCTTC
TRBV6-5	-	TRBD2	TRBJ2-1	CASSFSGRSEQFF	TGTGCCAGCAGTTTTAGCGGGAGAAGTGAGCAGTTCTTC
TRBV27	-	TRBD2	TRBJ2-1	CASSGGGLAAYNEQFF	TGTGCCAGCAGTGGAGGGGGACTAGCGGCCTACAATGAGCAGTTCTTC
TRBV2	-	-	TRBJ1-1	CASSTDSGTEAFF	TGTGCCAGCAGTACGGACTCGGGAACTGAAGCTTTCTTT
TRBV5-6	-	TRBD2	TRBJ2-7	CASSLPSGRNEQYF	TGTGCCAGCAGCTTGCCTAGCGGGAGAAACGAGCAGTACTTC
TRBV7-2	-	-	TRBJ2-1	CASSYTVDSYNEQFF	TGTGCCAGCAGCTACACAGTTGACTCCTACAATGAGCAGTTCTTC
TRBV9	-	TRBD2	TRBJ2-3	CASSVSSGRVDTQYF	TGTGCCAGCAGCGTCTCTAGCGGGAGGGTGGATACGCAGTATTTT
TRBV6-6	-	TRBD1	TRBJ1-4	CASSYQQGADKLFF	TGTGCCAGCAGTTACCAACAGGGGGCAGACAAACTGTTTTTT
TRBV11-2	once	TRBD1	TRBJ1-2	CASSQTGDYGYTF	TGTGCCAGCAGCCAAACAGGGGACTATGGCTACACCTTC
TRBV27	-	-	TRBJ2-1	CASRGLALGMHEQFF	TGTGCCAGCAGAGGTCTAGCCCTTGGGATGCATGAGCAGTTCTTC
TRBV28	once	-	TRBJ2-7	CASRVRVGRVYEQYF	TGTGCCAGCAGAGTTAGGGTAGGACGGGTCTACGAGCAGTACTTC
TRBV19	-	-	TRBJ1-2	CASSGVFLEANYGYTF	TGTGCCAGTAGCGGAGTTTTCCTGGAGGCTAACTATGGCTACACCTTC
TRBV19	-	-	TRBJ2-7	CASTMGSGPYEQYF	TGTGCCAGTACCATGGGGAGCGGACCATACGAGCAGTACTTC
TRBV28	-	TRBD1	TRBJ1-2	CASREPGQLLGYTF	TGTGCCAGCAGAGAACCGGGACAGCTCTTGGGCTACACCTTC
TRBV12-5	-	TRBD2	TRBJ2-1	CASGFRPTGTSGNGAYNEQFF	TGTGCTAGTGGTTTCCGACCTACCGGGACTAGCGGGAACGGCGCCTACAATGAGCAGTTCTTC
TRBV3-1/TRBV3-2	-	-	TRBJ2-2	CASRNSDAGRELFF	TGTGCCAGCAGGAACAGCGACGCTGGGAGGGAGCTGTTTTTT
TRBV27	-	TRBD1	TRBJ2-7	CASSFRTGGDEQYF	TGTGCCAGCAGTTTCCGGACAGGGGGGGACGAGCAGTACTTC
TRBV7-3	-	TRBD2	TRBJ2-5	CASARAGGYQETQYF	TGTGCCAGCGCTAGAGCGGGGGGGTACCAAGAGACCCAGTACTTC
TRBV4-2	few	TRBD2	TRBJ2-1	CASSQIPGGPRDEQFF	TGTGCCAGCAGCCAAATTCCGGGAGGGCCTCGGGATGAGCAGTTCTTC
TRBV7-9	-	TRBD1	TRBJ2-7	CASSPQDRGSDEQYF	TGTGCCAGCAGCCCACAAGACAGGGGGAGTGACGAGCAGTACTTC
TRBV28	-	-	TRBJ2-3	CASSRETSTDTQYF	TGTGCCAGCAGTCGCGAGACTAGCACAGATACGCAGTATTTT
TRBV28	-	TRBD1	TRBJ2-5	CASSLRGQGFGETQYF	TGTGCCAGCAGTTTAAGGGGACAGGGTTTCGGGGAGACCCAGTACTTC
TRBV18	-	-	TRBJ1-5	CASSPGNQPQHF	TGTGCCAGCTCACCAGGGAATCAGCCCCAGCATTTT
TRBV19	once	TRBD1	TRBJ2-7	CASSPGTGEEQYF	TGTGCCAGTAGTCCCGGGACAGGGGAAGAGCAGTACTTC
TRBV10-3	once	-	TRBJ1-2	CAIRLTANYGYTF	TGTGCCATCAGATTGACAGCCAACTATGGCTACACCTTC
TRBV5-1	-	TRBD1	TRBJ2-1	CASSSRGPRYNEQFF	TGCGCCAGCAGCTCCAGGGGGCCAAGGTATAATGAGCAGTTCTTC
TRBV5-1	-	TRBD2	TRBJ2-7	CASSPNGLAGVGFSYEQYF	TGCGCCAGCAGCCCTAATGGACTAGCGGGAGTGGGGTTTTCCTACGAGCAGTACTTC
TRBV4-1	-	TRBD2	TRBJ2-3	CASSQVEGGRAAATQYF	TGCGCCAGCAGCCAAGTCGAGGGCGGGAGGGCGGCCGCTACGCAGTATTTT
TRBV27	-	-	TRBJ1-1	CASSLVIFGHLSEAFF	TGTGCCAGCAGTTTAGTCATATTCGGACATCTGAGTGAAGCTTTCTTT